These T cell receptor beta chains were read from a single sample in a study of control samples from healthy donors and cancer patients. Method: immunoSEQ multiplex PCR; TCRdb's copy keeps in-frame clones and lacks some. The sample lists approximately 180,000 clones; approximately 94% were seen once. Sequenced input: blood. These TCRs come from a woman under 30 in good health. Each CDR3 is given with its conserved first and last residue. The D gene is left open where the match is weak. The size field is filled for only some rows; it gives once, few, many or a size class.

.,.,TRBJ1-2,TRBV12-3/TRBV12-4,TGTGCCAGCAGTTGGATCCGCAACTATGGCTACACCTTC,CASSWIRNYGYTF
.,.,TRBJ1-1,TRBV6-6,TGTGCCAGCAGTCACCTACCCGCTACCCAGGGCAGGGGAAAGCACACTGAAGCTTTCTTT,CASSHLPATQGRGKHTEAFF
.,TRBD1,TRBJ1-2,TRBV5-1,TGCGCCAGCAGCAGCGGAGAGGGGGCTCTCACCTTC,CASSSGEGALTF
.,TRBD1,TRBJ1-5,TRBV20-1,TGCAGTGCTAGTCGGACAGGGGGCATTCAGCCCCAGCATTTT,CSASRTGGIQPQHF
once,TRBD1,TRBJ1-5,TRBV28,TGTGCCAGCACTAGACAGGGTATTCGCAATCAGCCCCAGCATTTT,CASTRQGIRNQPQHF
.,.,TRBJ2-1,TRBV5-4,TGTGCCAGCAGCTCCTCTTTGGGACGGACCTACAATGAGCAGTTCTTC,CASSSSLGRTYNEQFF
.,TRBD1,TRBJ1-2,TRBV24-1,TGTGCCACCAGTGATTTGGACAGGGGCTATGGCTACACCTTC,CATSDLDRGYGYTF
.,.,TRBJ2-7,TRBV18,TGTGCCAGCTCACTACTCGGGGGCTCCTACGAGCAGTACTTC,CASSLLGGSYEQYF
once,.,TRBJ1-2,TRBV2,TGTGCCAGCAGTGGGGACCTTAACTATGGCTACACCTTC,CASSGDLNYGYTF
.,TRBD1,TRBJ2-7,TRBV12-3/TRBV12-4,TGTGCCAGCAGTCCTTACAGGGGGGCCGAGCAGTACTTC,CASSPYRGAEQYF
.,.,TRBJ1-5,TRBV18,TGTGCCAGCTCACCGGGTGGTCAGCCCCAGCATTTT,CASSPGGQPQHF
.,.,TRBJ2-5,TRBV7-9,TGTGCCAGTTGTAAGGGGCTGGGAGAGACCCAGTACTTC,CASCKGLGETQYF
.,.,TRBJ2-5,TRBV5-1,TGCGCCAGCAGCCTCCAGATGACAGCAAGCCAAGAGACCCAGTACTTC,CASSLQMTASQETQYF
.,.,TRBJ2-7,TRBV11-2,TGTGCCAGCAGCTTAGATTTCCGGTCCTACGAGCAGTACTTC,CASSLDFRSYEQYF
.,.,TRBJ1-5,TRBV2,TGTGCCAGCAGTGGGGAGGGGGGTCAGCCCCAGCATTTT,CASSGEGGQPQHF
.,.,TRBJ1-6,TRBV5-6,TGTGCCAGCAGCGAGGGCTCCAGTAATTCACCCCTCCACTTT,CASSEGSSNSPLHF
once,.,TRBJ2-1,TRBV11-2,TGTGCCAGCAGCTTAGGATCGACAGGAGCCTACAATGAGCAGTTCTTC,CASSLGSTGAYNEQFF
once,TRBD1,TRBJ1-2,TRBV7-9,TGTGCCAGCAGCCTTTGGACAGGCCTAGCCCATAACTATGGCTACACCTTC,CASSLWTGLAHNYGYTF
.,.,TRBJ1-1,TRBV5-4,TGTGCCAGCAGCTCCGACCCCACTGAAGCTTTCTTT,CASSSDPTEAFF
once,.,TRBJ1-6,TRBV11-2,TGTGCCAGCAGCTTAGAGGGGGCTGGGAATTCACCCCTCCACTTT,CASSLEGAGNSPLHF
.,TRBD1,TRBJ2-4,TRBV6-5,TGTGCCAGCAGCCTACAGGGGGATCGGGGCATTCAGTACTTC,CASSLQGDRGIQYF
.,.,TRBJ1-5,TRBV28,TGTGCCAGCAGTTTATCGGGGAGTGGATTTATGCAGCCCCAGCATTTT,CASSLSGSGFMQPQHF
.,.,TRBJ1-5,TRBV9,TGTGCCAGCAGCGTAGGTGGCAGCAATCAGCCCCAGCATTTT,CASSVGGSNQPQHF
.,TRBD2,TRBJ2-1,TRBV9,TGTGCCAGCAGCGTCAGCGGGAGTGTTGGAGATGAGCAGTTCTTC,CASSVSGSVGDEQFF
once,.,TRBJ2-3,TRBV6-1,TGTGCCAGCAGTGAACCGAACTCTCAGGTCCTTGGCGCAGATACGCAGTATTTT,CASSEPNSQVLGADTQYF
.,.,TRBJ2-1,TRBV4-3,TGCGCCAGCAGCCAAGCGGTTATGGGCAATGAGCAGTTCTTC,CASSQAVMGNEQFF
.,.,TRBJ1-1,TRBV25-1,TGTGCCAGCAGTCGATCGAGGGGGGGTTACACTGAAGCTTTCTTT,CASSRSRGGYTEAFF
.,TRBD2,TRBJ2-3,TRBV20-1,TGCAGTGCTAGTAGCGGGAACACAGATACGCAGTATTTT,CSASSGNTDTQYF
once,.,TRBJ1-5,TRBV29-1,TGCAGCGTTCTGAACGGTTATCAGCCCCAGCATTTT,CSVLNGYQPQHF
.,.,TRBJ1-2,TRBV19,TGTGCCAGTAGTATAGGAGGGGCGGCCTATGGCTACACCTTC,CASSIGGAAYGYTF
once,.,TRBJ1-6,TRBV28,TGTGCCAGCAGTTTAGGTAACGGGAGGGATGGCACCTATAATTCACCCCTCCACTTT,CASSLGNGRDGTYNSPLHF
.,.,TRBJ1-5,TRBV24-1,TGTGCCACCAGTGATTTGGGGTCGCGGCAGCCCCAGCATTTT,CATSDLGSRQPQHF
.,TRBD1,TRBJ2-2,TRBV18,TGTGCCAGCTCAACCTATGGACAGGTGAACACCGGGGAGCTGTTTTTT,CASSTYGQVNTGELFF
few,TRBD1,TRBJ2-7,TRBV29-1,TGCAGCGGTGGACAGGGTGGAGACGAGCAGTACTTC,CSGGQGGDEQYF
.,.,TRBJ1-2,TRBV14,TGTGCCAGCAGCCAAGGAGGGATAGTCAACTATGGCTACACCTTC,CASSQGGIVNYGYTF
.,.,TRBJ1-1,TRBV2,TGTGCCAGCAGTGAAGAGAGGGAGGTGGCTGAAGCTTTCTTT,CASSEEREVAEAFF
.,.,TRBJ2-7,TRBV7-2,TGTGCCAGCAGCTTCCGGAATATCGGACACTTCTCCTACGAGCAGTACTTC,CASSFRNIGHFSYEQYF
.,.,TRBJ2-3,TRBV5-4,TGTGCCAGCAGCTTGATTGGCACAGATACGCAGTATTTT,CASSLIGTDTQYF
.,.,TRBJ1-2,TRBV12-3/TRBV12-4,TGTGCCACCCTACAGAAGGGAACTGTAGGCTACACCTTC,CATLQKGTVGYTF
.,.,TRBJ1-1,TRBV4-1,TGCGCCAGCAGCCAAGATCCAACACTGAACACTGAAGCTTTCTTT,CASSQDPTLNTEAFF
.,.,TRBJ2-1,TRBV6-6,TGTGCCAGCAGTTACCTCAACAGACAGAACAATGAGCAGTTCTTC,CASSYLNRQNNEQFF
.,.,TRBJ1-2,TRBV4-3,TGCGCCAGCAGCCAAGATCTCGGGCGCTATGGCTACACCTTC,CASSQDLGRYGYTF
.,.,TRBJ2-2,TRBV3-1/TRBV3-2,TGTGCCAGCAGCCAAGGAAGTCCTCTGGTGAAGAACACCGGGGAGCTGTTTTTT,CASSQGSPLVKNTGELFF
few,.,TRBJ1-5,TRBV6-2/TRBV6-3,TGTGCCAGCAGTTCAACCCGGGACAACTACAATCAGCCCCAGCATTTT,CASSSTRDNYNQPQHF
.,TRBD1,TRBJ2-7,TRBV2,TGTGCCTCCTCCGGGGACAGGGGTGGAGGGGAGCAGTACTTC,CASSGDRGGGEQYF
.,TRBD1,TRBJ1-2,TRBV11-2,TGTGCCAGCAGTCTTTCCTACTCCGGGACAGGGGAAGGCTACACCTTC,CASSLSYSGTGEGYTF
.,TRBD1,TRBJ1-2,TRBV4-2,TGTGCCAGCAGCCAAGGAAGGTCAGGGGGAAACTATGGCTACACCTTC,CASSQGRSGGNYGYTF
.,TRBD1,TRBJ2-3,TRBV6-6,TGTGCCAGCAGTTACCAGGGGGCAGATACGCAGTATTTT,CASSYQGADTQYF
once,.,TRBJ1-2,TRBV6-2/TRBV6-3,TGTGCCAGCAGTTACTATAACAAGGCGGCTGGCTACACCTTC,CASSYYNKAAGYTF